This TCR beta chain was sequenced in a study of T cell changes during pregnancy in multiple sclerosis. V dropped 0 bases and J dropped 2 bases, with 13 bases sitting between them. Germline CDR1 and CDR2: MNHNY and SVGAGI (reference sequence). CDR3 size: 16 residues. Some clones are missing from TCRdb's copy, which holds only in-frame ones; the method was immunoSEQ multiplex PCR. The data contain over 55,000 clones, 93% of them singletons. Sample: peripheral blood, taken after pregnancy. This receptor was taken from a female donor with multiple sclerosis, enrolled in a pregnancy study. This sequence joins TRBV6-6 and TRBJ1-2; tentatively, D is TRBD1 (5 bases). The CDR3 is CASSYSLQGRNYGYTF. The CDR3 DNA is TGTGCCAGCAGTTACTCGTTGCAGGGTAGGAACTATGGCTACACCTTC.